The entry below gives a single T cell receptor beta chain sequence along with its context. Germline trimming cut 0 bases from V and 9 bases from J; bases unmatched to any gene: 5. Germline loops: CDR1 GTSNPN, CDR2 SVGIG (reference sequence). CDR3 size: 13 residues. The source of the sample is a study of blood T cell repertoires in COVID-19. At the level of the study: Acute-phase and convalescent COVID-19 samples originated in the United States, Italy and Spain. PBMCs, B-cell-depleted T cells, or T cells were the source of the cDNA or gDNA that made up the material.

Original processing methods: Estimated nucleated cell counts came from reference gene primer amplification. The table came from immunoSEQ multiplex PCR; TCRdb's copy has only in-frame clones and leaves some out. The V and J calls and clone size come from that table; D and trimming were worked out from the DNA. The sample has approximately 150,000 clones, 80% to 90% seen once; the top ten hold less than 3.5%. This sequence originates from a human donor with acute or convalescent COVID-19. The donor label of this sample is uncertain. Sample: peripheral blood. The V call is TRBV30, the J call TRBJ2-3; 8 nucleotides align to TRBD2. The CDR3: CAWSVTGGETQYF. CDR3 coding DNA: TGTGCCTGGAGTGTAACGGGAGGGGAGACGCAGTATTTT.